Presented here are 23 T cell receptor beta chains from one specimen sequenced in a study of T cells in Graves' hyperthyroidism and ophthalmopathy. RNA transcripts yielded amplified TCR beta CDR3 regions. The study used the HTBI primer set for a first-round RT-PCR of the TCR CDR3. TCRdb independently ran MiXCR on the multiplex PCR reads; one entry per CDR3 protein. Of approximately 560,000 distinct CDR3 sequences in the sample, 15% to 18% were seen once. The sample comprised blood. The source of these receptors is a woman in her 30s with Graves' hyperthyroidism.

J is TRBJ1-6 and V is TRBV30, with D hard to call. V gave up 5 bases and J gave up 0 bases, with 8 bases separating them. CDR1 and CDR2 (germline): GTSNPN, SVGIG (reference sequence). There are 14 residues in the CDR3. CDR3 nucleotide sequence: TGTGCCTGGCGAAGGGACTCCTATAATTCACCCCTCCACTTT. Translation: CAWRRDSYNSPLHF.

The chain uses TRBV20-1 and TRBJ2-1, with TRBD2 matching over 9 bases. This CDR3 comprises 16 residues. The germline V gene has CDR1 DFQATT and CDR2 SNEGSKA (reference sequence). The trim removed 8 bases at V and 2 bases at J, leaving 13 bases unmatched. The CDR3 coding sequence is TGCAGTACCAAGGTTAGCGGGAGAGGTACCTACAATGAGCAGTTCTTC. This codes for CSTKVSGRGTYNEQFF.

In its sample, this clonotype was seen many times. This chain uses TRBV12-3 or TRBV12-4 with TRBJ2-5, with TRBD2 as a possible D gene (7 bases). V lost 0 bases, J lost 4 bases, and 9 bases lay in between. CDR3 length equals 14 residues. The chain's CDR3 is CASSLAGGGETQYF. The CDR3 DNA sequence: TGTGCCAGCAGTTTAGCGGGAGGGGGAGAGACCCAGTACTTC.

V is TRBV5-1 and J is TRBJ1-1, with 8 nucleotides matching TRBD1. J gave up 3 bases and V 2 bases, and 6 bases lay outside the gene matches. The V gene's germline CDR1 is SGHRS and CDR2 YFSETQ. The CDR3 has 15 residues. DNA of the CDR3: TGCGCCAGCAGCTTACAGCAGGGGGCGGACACTGAAGCTTTCTTT. This sequence encodes CASSLQQGADTEAFF.

This clonotype was detected many times. This rearrangement joins TRBV20-1 to TRBJ2-3; no reliable D call. Germline V gives CDR1 DFQATT, CDR2 SNEGSKA (reference sequence). The CDR3 runs 14 residues. The V end lost 0 bases, the J end lost 2 bases, and 9 bases lay between the germline ends. CDR3 loop: CSARDLRDTDTQYF. The CDR3 coding sequence is TGCAGTGCTAGAGATTTAAGGGACACAGATACGCAGTATTTT.

This clonotype was picked up many times. The V and J genes are TRBV18 and TRBJ1-6; D is uncertain. Per germline, CDR1 KGHSH and CDR2 LQKENI. The V end was cut by 2 bases, the J end by 4 bases, with 3 bases between. The CDR3 is made up of 13 amino acids. CDR3 in DNA: TGTGCCAGCTCACCAGGGTATAATTCACCCCTCCACTTT. This sequence encodes CASSPGYNSPLHF.

This clonotype came up many times. The rearrangement links TRBV28 to TRBJ1-3; a weak D match, TRBD1 (5 bases). Germline assignment: CDR1 MDHEN and CDR2 SYDVKM. This CDR3 region has 15 residues. Trimming left V 8 bases short and J 2 bases short, with 16 bases between. This chain's CDR3 is CASGGDPAAGNTIYF. The CDR3 nucleotides read TGTGCCAGCGGGGGGGACCCGGCAGCTGGAAACACCATATATTTT. Combining the CDR3 with reference TRBV28 and TRBJ1-3 gives the whole variable domain DVKVTQSSRYLVKRTGEKVFLECVQDMDHENMFWYRQDPGLGLRLIYFSYDVKMKEKGDIPEGYSVSREKKERFSLILESASTNQTSMYLCASGGDPAAGNTIYFGEGSWLTVV.

The V call is TRBV24-1, the J call TRBJ2-3, with TRBD2 matching 11 bases. The V gene's germline CDR1 is KGHDR and CDR2 SFDVKD. The V gene end was trimmed by 3 bases and the J gene end by 6 bases; junction bases not matched to a gene: 4. This CDR3 comprises 15 residues. The CDR3 loop is CATSDQTSGKDTQYF. The CDR3 DNA reads as TGTGCCACCAGTGATCAGACTAGCGGGAAGGATACGCAGTATTTT.

This clonotype showed up just a few times. This rearrangement joins TRBV11-2 to TRBJ2-5; TRBD1 might be the D (6 bases). Germline lookup yields CDR1 SGHAT and CDR2 FQNNGV. V was shortened by 1 base and J by 4 bases, with 13 bases between the two germline ends. CDR3 length: 15 residues. This CDR3 reads CASSLVGQPVETQYF. CDR3 bases: TGTGCCAGCAGCTTAGTCGGACAGCCGGTAGAGACCCAGTACTTC.

This clonotype appeared many times. This sequence joins TRBV6-5 and TRBJ1-2; TRBD1 matches 8 bases. Germline assignment: CDR1 MNHEY and CDR2 SVGAGI. This CDR3 has 16 residues. V was pared by 2 bases and J by 5 bases, with 10 bases of the junction left unmatched. CDR3 region: CASSYRARDRTYGYTF. The CDR3 coding sequence is TGTGCCAGCAGTTACAGGGCCCGGGACAGGACGTATGGCTACACCTTC.

This clonotype was picked up many times. V is TRBV11-2 and J is TRBJ2-7; D is perhaps TRBD2 (6 bases). The CDR3 is 13 residues long. Trimming pared 5 bases from V and 6 bases from J, leaving 14 bases between. Germline V gene data show CDR1 as SGHAT and CDR2 as FQNNGV. The CDR3 sequence: CASSTPGLTEQYF. In DNA, the CDR3 is TGTGCCAGCAGCACGCCGGGACTCACCGAGCAGTACTTC.

This clonotype was seen at least ten times. The rearrangement uses TRBV3-1 and TRBJ1-1; no firm D call. Germline V gene sequence: CDR1 LGHDT, CDR2 YNNKEL (reference sequence). Trimming cost V 2 bases and J 1 base, with 11 bases left between them. The CDR3 spans 15 residues. Here the CDR3 reads CASSQLPDANTEAFF. DNA for the CDR3: TGTGCCAGCAGCCAACTACCCGACGCGAACACTGAAGCTTTCTTT.

The gene calls are TRBV4-2 and TRBJ1-2; D unclear. V lost 0 bases, J lost 7 bases, and 12 bases lay in between. In germline, CDR1 is LGHNA, CDR2 YNFKEQ. This CDR3 spans 14 amino acids. The chain's CDR3 is CASSQDASPVGYTF. In nucleotides, the CDR3 is TGTGCCAGCAGCCAAGATGCTTCCCCCGTTGGCTACACCTTC.

This clonotype was observed many times. CDR3 loop: CASSLPSGSFYEQYF. For the CDR3, the DNA is TGTGCCAGCAGTTTGCCTAGCGGGAGTTTCTACGAGCAGTACTTC. The chain uses TRBV12-3 or TRBV12-4 and TRBJ2-7; the match to TRBD2 covers 10 bases. V dropped 3 bases and J dropped 3; count of bases not matched to a gene: 5. The CDR3 totals 15 residues.

The chain is built from TRBV27 and TRBJ2-1; D gene ambiguous. The CDR3 is 14 amino acids. The germline gives CDR1 MNHEY, CDR2 SMNVEV (reference sequence). The V and J ends lost 6 bases and 0 bases respectively, with 9 bases between them. As DNA, the CDR3 is TGTGCCAGCAGCACCCCGAGCTCCTACAATGAGCAGTTCTTC. It translates to CASSTPSSYNEQFF.

This clonotype was detected many times. The chain has TRBV5-1 and TRBJ2-1, with 7 bases fitting TRBD2. Germline V gene lookup returns CDR1 SGHRS and CDR2 YFSETQ. The CDR3 spans 15 residues. V shed 0 bases and J 6 bases; nucleotides not matched to a gene: 6. The CDR3 loop reads CASSLAGLPSNEQFF. For the CDR3, the DNA is TGCGCCAGCAGCTTGGCGGGACTACCAAGCAATGAGCAGTTCTTC.

This clonotype was seen repeatedly, ten times or more. The J gene is TRBJ2-3, the V gene TRBV6-2 or TRBV6-3; D is possibly TRBD1 (5 bases). Germline CDR1 is MNHEY and CDR2 is SVGEGT. The length of the CDR3 is 15 residues. V was clipped by 7 bases and J by 3 bases, with 17 bases between them. The chain's CDR3 is CASKQGALVTDTQYF. The DNA of the CDR3 is TGTGCCAGCAAGCAAGGGGCGCTCGTTACAGATACGCAGTATTTT.

V and J are TRBV19 and TRBJ2-3; no definite D call. Deletions cut 7 bases from V and 10 bases from J, with 21 bases between. CDR3 length equals 14 residues. Germline V CDR1 and CDR2: LNHDA, SQIVND (reference sequence). CDR3 DNA sequence: TGTGCCAGTACCCCCGGGCCTTCTTCGGTGGCGCAGTATTTT. Translated: CASTPGPSSVAQYF.

For this clonotype: A single base separates this from a much larger clone, so it may be a read error. The genes are TRBV12-3 or TRBV12-4 and TRBJ2-1; 8 bases fit TRBD1. CDR3 length equals 15 residues. CDR3 residues: CASSLGTGSWNGQFF. Written as DNA, the CDR3 is TGTGCCAGCAGTTTAGGGACAGGGTCGTGGAATGGGCAGTTCTTC.

This clonotype showed up many times. The rearrangement uses TRBV5-1 and TRBJ2-7; TRBD2 aligns across 15 bases. Germline CDR1 reads SGHRS; CDR2 reads YFSETQ. This CDR3 comprises 21 residues. Trimming removed 1 base from V and 0 bases from J; junction bases left unmatched: 14. The CDR3 DNA reads TGCGCCAGCAGCTTGTTGGTGGGACCGGGACTAGCGGGAGGAAGCTCCTACGAGCAGTACTTC. Translation: CASSLLVGPGLAGGSSYEQYF.

This clonotype occurred many times. The CDR3, as DNA: TGCAGTGCTAGCACCGGGACTAGCGCCTACGAGCAGTACTTC. Translating gives CSASTGTSAYEQYF. This chain uses TRBV20-1 with TRBJ2-7, with TRBD2 identical over 10 bases. The CDR3 is 14 residues long. With 3 bases clipped from V and 2 bases from J, the junction kept 4 bases outside the gene matches. Germline lookup yields CDR1 DFQATT and CDR2 SNEGSKA (reference sequence).

The V call is TRBV6-1, the J call TRBJ2-7; TRBD2 aligns across 9 bases. J lost 6 bases, V lost 7 bases, and 13 bases had no gene match. There are 15 residues in the CDR3. Per germline, CDR1 MNHNS and CDR2 SASEGT. This CDR3 reads CASTSPQREAGEQYF. Written as DNA, the CDR3 is TGTGCCAGCACCTCCCCCCAGCGGGAGGCGGGCGAGCAGTACTTC.

V usage is TRBV6-1 and J usage is TRBJ2-1; D unresolved. Trimming removed 5 bases from V and 9 bases from J, with 8 bases in between. In germline, CDR1 is MNHNS, CDR2 SASEGT. The CDR3 loop spans 11 amino acids. CDR3 in DNA: TGTGCCAGCAGTAGACGAGGTGAGCAGTTCTTC. It encodes CASSRRGEQFF.